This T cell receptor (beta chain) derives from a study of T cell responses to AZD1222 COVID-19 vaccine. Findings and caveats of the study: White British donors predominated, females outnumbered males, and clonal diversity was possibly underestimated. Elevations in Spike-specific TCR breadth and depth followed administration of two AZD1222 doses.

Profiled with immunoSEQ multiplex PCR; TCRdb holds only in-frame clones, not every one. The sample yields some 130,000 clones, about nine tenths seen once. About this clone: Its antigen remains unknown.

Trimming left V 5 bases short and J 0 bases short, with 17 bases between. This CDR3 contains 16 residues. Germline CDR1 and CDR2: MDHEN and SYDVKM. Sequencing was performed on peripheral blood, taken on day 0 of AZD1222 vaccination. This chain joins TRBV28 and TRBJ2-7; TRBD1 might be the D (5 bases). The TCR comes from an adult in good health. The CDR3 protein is CASSRVGSRASYEQYF. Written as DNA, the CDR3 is TGTGCCAGCAGTCGAGTGGGTAGCAGGGCCTCCTACGAGCAGTACTTC.